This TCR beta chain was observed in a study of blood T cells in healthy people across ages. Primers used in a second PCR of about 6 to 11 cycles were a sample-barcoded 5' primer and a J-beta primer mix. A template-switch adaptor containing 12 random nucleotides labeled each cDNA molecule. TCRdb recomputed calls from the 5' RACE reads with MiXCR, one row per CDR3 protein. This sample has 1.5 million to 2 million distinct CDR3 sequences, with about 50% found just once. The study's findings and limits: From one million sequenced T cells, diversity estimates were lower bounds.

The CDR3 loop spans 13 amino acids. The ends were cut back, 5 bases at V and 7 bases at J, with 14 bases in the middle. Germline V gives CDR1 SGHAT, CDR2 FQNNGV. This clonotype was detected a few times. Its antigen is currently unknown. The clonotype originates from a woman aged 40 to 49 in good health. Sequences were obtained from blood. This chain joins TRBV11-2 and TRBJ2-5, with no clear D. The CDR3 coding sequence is TGTGCCAGCAGCCCCCGTGGTCCGGGGACCCAGTACTTC. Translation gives CASSPRGPGTQYF.